This TCR beta chain was found in a study of OX40 agonist ivuxolimab in advanced cancers. Across the whole study: At 0.01 to 10 mg/kg, ivuxolimab was administered intravenously to patients every 2 weeks.

Sequencing used immunoSEQ multiplex PCR; TCRdb keeps in-frame clones, though not all of them. The sample carries 65,000 to 80,000 clones, 90% to 95% recorded once. The CDR3 is 14 amino acids. Trimming pared 4 bases from V and 4 bases from J, leaving 12 bases between. Per the germline V gene, CDR1 is KGHSH and CDR2 is LQKENI. Only one count was recorded for this clone. The clonotype was recovered from an adult with an advanced solid tumor such as melanoma, head and neck, liver or kidney cancer. The specimen was CD4+ or CD8+ T cells sorted from blood, collected in a trial of the OX40 agonist ivuxolimab. The chain recombines TRBV18 with TRBJ2-3; the D call may be TRBD1 or TRBD2 (5 bases each). This chain's CDR3 is CASSRALGADTQYF. In DNA form, the CDR3 reads TGTGCCAGCTCACGGGCGTTGGGGGCAGATACGCAGTATTTT.